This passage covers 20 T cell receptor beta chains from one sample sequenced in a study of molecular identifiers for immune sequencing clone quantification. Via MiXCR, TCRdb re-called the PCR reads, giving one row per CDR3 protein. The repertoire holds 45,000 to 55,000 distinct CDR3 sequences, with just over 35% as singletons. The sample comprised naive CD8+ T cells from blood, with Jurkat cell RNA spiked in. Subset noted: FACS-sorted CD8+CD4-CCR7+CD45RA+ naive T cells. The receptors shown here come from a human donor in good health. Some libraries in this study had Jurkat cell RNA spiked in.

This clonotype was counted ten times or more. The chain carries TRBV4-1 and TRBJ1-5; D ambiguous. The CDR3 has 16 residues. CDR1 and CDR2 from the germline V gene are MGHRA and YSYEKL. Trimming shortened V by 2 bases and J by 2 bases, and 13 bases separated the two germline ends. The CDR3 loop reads CASSQTGQVGNQPQHF. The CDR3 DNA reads TGCGCCAGCAGCCAAACCGGGCAAGTGGGCAATCAGCCCCAGCATTTT.

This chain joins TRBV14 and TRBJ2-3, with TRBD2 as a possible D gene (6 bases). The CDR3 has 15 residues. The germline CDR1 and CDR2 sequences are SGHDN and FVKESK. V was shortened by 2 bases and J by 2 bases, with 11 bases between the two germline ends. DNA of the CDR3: TGTGCCAGCAGCCAACTAGTAGCGGTCACAGATACGCAGTATTTT. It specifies CASSQLVAVTDTQYF. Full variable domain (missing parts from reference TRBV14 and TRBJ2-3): EAGVTQFPSHSVIEKGQTVTLRCDPISGHDNLYWYRRVMGKEIKFLLHFVKESKQDESGMPNNRFLAERTGGTYSTLKVQPAELEDSGVYFCASSQLVAVTDTQYFGPGTRLTVL.

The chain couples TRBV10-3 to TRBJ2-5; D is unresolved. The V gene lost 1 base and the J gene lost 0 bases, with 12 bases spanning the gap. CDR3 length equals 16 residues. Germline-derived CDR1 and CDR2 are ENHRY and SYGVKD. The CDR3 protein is CAISELARLDQETQYF. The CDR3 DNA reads TGTGCCATCAGTGAGTTGGCACGGCTAGACCAAGAGACCCAGTACTTC.

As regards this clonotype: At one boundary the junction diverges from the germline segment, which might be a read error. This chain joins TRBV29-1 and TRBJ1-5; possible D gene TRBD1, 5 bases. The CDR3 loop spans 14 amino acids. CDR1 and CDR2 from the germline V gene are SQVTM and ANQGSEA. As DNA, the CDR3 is TGCAGCGCATCGGGGCAGTATAGCAATCAGCCCCAGCTTTTT. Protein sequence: CSASGQYSNQPQLF.

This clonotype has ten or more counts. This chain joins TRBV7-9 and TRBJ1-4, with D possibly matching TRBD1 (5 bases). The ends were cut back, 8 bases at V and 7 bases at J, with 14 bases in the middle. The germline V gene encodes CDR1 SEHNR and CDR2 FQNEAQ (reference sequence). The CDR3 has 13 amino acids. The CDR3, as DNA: TGTGCCAGCCTAAGCAGGGTTTCTGAAAAACTGTTTTTT. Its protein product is CASLSRVSEKLFF.

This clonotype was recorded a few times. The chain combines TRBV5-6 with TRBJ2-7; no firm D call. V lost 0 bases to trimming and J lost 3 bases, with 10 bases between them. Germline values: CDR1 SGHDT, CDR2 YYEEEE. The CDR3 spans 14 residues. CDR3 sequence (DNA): TGTGCCAGCAGCTTGGGGTTGAGTCGCTACGAGCAGTACTTC. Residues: CASSLGLSRYEQYF.

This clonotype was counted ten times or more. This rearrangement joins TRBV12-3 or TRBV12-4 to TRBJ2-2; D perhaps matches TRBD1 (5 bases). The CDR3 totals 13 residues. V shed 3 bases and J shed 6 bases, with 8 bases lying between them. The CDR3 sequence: CASSFMGPGELFF. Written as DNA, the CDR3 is TGTGCCAGCAGTTTTATGGGGCCCGGGGAGCTGTTTTTT.

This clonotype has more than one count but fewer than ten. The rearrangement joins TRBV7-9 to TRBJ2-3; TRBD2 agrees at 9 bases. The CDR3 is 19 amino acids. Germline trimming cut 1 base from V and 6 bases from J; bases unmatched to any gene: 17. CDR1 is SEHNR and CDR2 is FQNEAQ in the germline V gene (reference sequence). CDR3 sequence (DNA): TGTGCCAGCAGCTTAGACGTGTTAGCGGGAGCCCCCCTGGGCGATACGCAGTATTTT. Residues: CASSLDVLAGAPLGDTQYF.

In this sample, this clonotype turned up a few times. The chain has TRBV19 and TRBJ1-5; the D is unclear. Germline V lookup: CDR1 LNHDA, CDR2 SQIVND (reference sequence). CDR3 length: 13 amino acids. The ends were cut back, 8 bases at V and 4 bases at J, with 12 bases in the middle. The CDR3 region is CASRAGGNQPQHF. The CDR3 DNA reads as TGTGCCAGTCGGGCAGGTGGGAATCAGCCCCAGCATTTT. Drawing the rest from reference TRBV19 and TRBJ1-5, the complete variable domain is DGGITQSPKYLFRKEGQNVTLSCEQNLNHDAMYWYRQDPGQGLRLIYYSQIVNDFQKGDIAEGYSVSREKKESFPLTVTSAQKNPTAFYLCASRAGGNQPQHFGDGTRLSIL.

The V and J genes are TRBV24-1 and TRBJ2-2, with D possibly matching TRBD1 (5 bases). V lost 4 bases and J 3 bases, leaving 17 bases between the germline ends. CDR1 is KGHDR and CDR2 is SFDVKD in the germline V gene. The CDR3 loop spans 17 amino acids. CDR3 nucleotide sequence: TGTGCCACCAGTGACCCTAACTTCCTGGGGCACACCGGGGAGCTGTTTTTT. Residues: CATSDPNFLGHTGELFF.

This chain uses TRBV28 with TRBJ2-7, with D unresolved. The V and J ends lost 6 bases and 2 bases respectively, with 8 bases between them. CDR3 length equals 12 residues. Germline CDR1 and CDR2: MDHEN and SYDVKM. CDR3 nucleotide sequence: TGTGCCAGCAGATTTGCCGCCTACGAGCAGTACTTC. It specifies CASRFAAYEQYF.

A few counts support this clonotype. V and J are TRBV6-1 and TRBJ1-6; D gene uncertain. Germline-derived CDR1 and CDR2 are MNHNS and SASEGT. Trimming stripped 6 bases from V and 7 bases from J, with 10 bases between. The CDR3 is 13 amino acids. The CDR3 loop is CASRQTENSPLHF. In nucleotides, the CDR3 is TGTGCCAGCAGACAGACGGAAAATTCACCCCTCCACTTT.

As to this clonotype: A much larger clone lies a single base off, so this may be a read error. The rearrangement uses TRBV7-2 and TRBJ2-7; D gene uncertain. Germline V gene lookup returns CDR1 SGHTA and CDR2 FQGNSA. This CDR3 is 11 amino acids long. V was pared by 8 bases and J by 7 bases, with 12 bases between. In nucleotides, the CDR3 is TGTGCCAGCGAAGGCTCCGAGGAGCAGTACTTC. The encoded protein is CASEGSEEQYF.

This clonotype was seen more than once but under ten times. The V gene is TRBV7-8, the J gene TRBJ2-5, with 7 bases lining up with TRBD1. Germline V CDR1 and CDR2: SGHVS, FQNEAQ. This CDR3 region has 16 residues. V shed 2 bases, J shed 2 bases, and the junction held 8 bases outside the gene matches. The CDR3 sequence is CASSLSLGDSQETQYF. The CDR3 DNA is TGTGCCAGCAGCTTAAGCCTTGGGGACAGTCAAGAGACCCAGTACTTC. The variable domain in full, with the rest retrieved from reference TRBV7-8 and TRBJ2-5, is GAGVSQSPRYKVAKRGQDVALRCDPISGHVSLFWYQQALGQGPEFLTYFQNEAQLDKSGLPSDRFFAERPEGSVSTLKIQRTQQEDSAVYLCASSLSLGDSQETQYFGPGTRLLVL.

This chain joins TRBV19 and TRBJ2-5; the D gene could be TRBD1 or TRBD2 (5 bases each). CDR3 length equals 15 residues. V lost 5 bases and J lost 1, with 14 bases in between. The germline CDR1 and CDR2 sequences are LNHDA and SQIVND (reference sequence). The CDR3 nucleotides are TGTGCCAGTAGTCTGTCCCTCGGGACCCAAGAGACCCAGTACTTC. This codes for CASSLSLGTQETQYF. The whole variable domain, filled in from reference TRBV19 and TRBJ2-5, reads DGGITQSPKYLFRKEGQNVTLSCEQNLNHDAMYWYRQDPGQGLRLIYYSQIVNDFQKGDIAEGYSVSREKKESFPLTVTSAQKNPTAFYLCASSLSLGTQETQYFGPGTRLLVL.

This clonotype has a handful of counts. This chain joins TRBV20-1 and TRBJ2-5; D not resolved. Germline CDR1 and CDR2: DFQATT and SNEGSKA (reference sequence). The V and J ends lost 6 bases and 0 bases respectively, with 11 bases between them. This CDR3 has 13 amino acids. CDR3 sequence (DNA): TGCAGTGCAACAGACGCCTACCAAGAGACCCAGTACTTC. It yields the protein CSATDAYQETQYF.

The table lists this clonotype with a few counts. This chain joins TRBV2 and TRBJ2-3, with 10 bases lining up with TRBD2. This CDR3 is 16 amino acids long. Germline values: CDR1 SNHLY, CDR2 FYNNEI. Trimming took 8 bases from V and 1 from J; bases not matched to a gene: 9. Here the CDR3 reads CASWPGLAEGTDTQYF. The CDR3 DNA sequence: TGTGCCAGCTGGCCAGGACTAGCGGAGGGCACAGATACGCAGTATTTT.

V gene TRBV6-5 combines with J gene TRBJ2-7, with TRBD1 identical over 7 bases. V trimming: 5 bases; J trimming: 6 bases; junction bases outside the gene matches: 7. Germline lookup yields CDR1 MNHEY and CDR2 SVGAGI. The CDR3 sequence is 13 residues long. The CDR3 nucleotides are TGTGCCAGCAGTCCCACGACAGGGATCGAGCAGTACTTC. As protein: CASSPTTGIEQYF.

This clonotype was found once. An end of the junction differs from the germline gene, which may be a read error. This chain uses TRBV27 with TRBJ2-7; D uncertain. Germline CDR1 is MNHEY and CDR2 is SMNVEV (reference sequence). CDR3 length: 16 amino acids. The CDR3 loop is CAGSPEDQFPSYEQYF. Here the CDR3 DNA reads TGTGCCGGCAGCCCCGAAGACCAATTCCCCTCCTACGAGCAGTACTTC.

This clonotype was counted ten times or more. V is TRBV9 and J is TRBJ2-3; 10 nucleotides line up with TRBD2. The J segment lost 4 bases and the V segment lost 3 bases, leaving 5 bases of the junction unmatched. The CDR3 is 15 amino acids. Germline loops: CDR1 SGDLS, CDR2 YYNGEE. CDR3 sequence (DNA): TGTGCCAGCAGCGCGCGGACTAGCGGCTCAGATACGCAGTATTTT. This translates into CASSARTSGSDTQYF.